Listed below are T cell receptor beta chains from one sample, sequenced in a study of shared clonotypes between healthy human individuals. Only in-frame clones appear in the TCRdb table, and some are missing; sequencing was by immunoSEQ multiplex PCR. The table has 300,000 or so clones, approximately 74% seen once. Sequencing used memory CD4+ T cells sorted from blood. All receptors derive from a man aged 25-40 years in good health. Both conserved end residues are part of each CDR3. A D gene is named only where the DNA matches it firmly. Clone size is stated in some rows and not others, as once, few, many or a class when expanded.

abundance | d_gene | j_gene | v_gene | CDR3aa | CDR3nt
NA | NA | TRBJ1-1 | TRBV28 | CASSSWDTRDTEAFF | TGTGCCAGCAGTTCTTGGGACACCAGGGACACTGAAGCTTTCTTT
few | TRBD1 | TRBJ2-3 | TRBV5-1 | CASSPTGGPTDTQYF | TGCGCCAGCAGCCCGACAGGGGGTCCCACAGATACGCAGTATTTT
NA | TRBD1 | TRBJ2-7 | TRBV7-9 | CASSLSPGQGVYEQYF | TGTGCCAGCAGCTTATCCCCGGGACAGGGGGTCTACGAGCAGTACTTC
NA | NA | TRBJ2-1 | TRBV10-3 | CAIRPLGSYNEQFF | TGTGCCATCAGGCCACTAGGATCCTACAATGAGCAGTTCTTC
NA | NA | TRBJ1-2 | TRBV2 | CASSPRQSHGYTF | TGTGCCAGCAGTCCCCGACAGAGCCATGGCTACACCTTC
many | TRBD1 | TRBJ1-4 | TRBV6-1 | CASRDRAGNEKLFF | TGTGCCAGCAGGGACAGGGCGGGTAATGAAAAACTGTTTTTT
NA | NA | TRBJ2-7 | TRBV5-1 | CASSAGWDYEQYF | TGCGCCAGCAGTGCAGGGTGGGATTACGAGCAGTACTTC
NA | NA | TRBJ2-2 | TRBV19 | CASKRQSELFF | TGTGCCAGTAAGCGACAGTCGGAGCTGTTTTTT
NA | TRBD1 | TRBJ2-7 | TRBV6-5 | CASSSPTGGGYEQYF | TGTGCCAGCAGTAGCCCGACAGGGGGCGGCTACGAGCAGTACTTC
NA | NA | TRBJ2-3 | TRBV5-6 | CASSLDRGFTDTQYF | TGTGCCAGCAGCTTGGATCGGGGGTTCACAGATACGCAGTATTTT
NA | NA | TRBJ2-2 | TRBV5-5 | CASSARQVNTGELFF | TGTGCCAGCAGCGCCCGTCAAGTGAACACCGGGGAGCTGTTTTTT
NA | NA | TRBJ2-1 | TRBV29-1 | CSVERWEMYNEQFF | TGCAGCGTTGAGAGGTGGGAGATGTACAATGAGCAGTTCTTC
NA | TRBD1 | TRBJ2-7 | TRBV25-1 | CASSATPGGFSYEQYF | TGTGCCAGCAGTGCTACTCCAGGGGGCTTCTCCTACGAGCAGTACTTC
NA | NA | TRBJ2-3 | TRBV21-1 | CASKNGLVGHTDTQYF | TGTGCCAGCAAAAACGGACTAGTGGGGCACACAGATACGCAGTATTTT
few | NA | TRBJ1-2 | TRBV6-6 | CASRKQEYNYGYTF | TGTGCCAGCAGGAAACAGGAGTACAACTATGGCTACACCTTC
once | NA | TRBJ1-6 | TRBV2 | CASRNAGMFSPLHF | TGTGCCAGCAGGAACGCAGGGATGTTTTCACCCCTCCACTTT
NA | NA | TRBJ2-3 | TRBV27 | CASSLSRGGTDTQYF | TGTGCCAGCAGTTTATCCAGGGGAGGCACAGATACGCAGTATTTT
few | NA | TRBJ1-4 | TRBV5-1 | CASSLDGQINEKLFF | TGCGCCAGCAGCTTGGATGGACAGATAAATGAAAAACTGTTTTTT
NA | TRBD1 | TRBJ1-1 | TRBV18 | CASSPKDQGARAFF | TGTGCCAGCTCACCAAAAGACCAGGGGGCCAGAGCTTTCTTT
NA | NA | TRBJ1-3 | TRBV5-1 | CASSLAGSLSSGNTIYF | TGCGCCAGCAGCTTGGCCGGTAGTTTGAGCTCTGGAAACACCATATATTTT
NA | NA | TRBJ2-2 | TRBV19 | CATQSRDVDTGELFF | TGTGCTACTCAGTCGCGTGACGTGGACACCGGGGAGCTGTTTTTT
few | TRBD2 | TRBJ2-3 | TRBV27 | CAGVSGTSGRVTDTQYF | TGTGCCGGAGTATCCGGGACTAGCGGGAGAGTCACAGATACGCAGTATTTT
NA | NA | TRBJ1-2 | TRBV4-2 | CASSQESRDYGYTF | TGTGCCAGCAGCCAAGAGAGCCGGGATTATGGCTACACCTTC
few | TRBD1 | TRBJ1-3 | TRBV6-1 | CASSERQGLSSGNTIYF | TGTGCCAGCAGTGAGAGACAGGGACTCTCCTCTGGAAACACCATATATTTT
NA | TRBD2 | TRBJ2-2 | TRBV7-8 | CASSSGTRGTGELFF | TGTGCCAGCAGCTCCGGGACTAGGGGCACCGGGGAGCTGTTTTTT
few | NA | TRBJ2-5 | TRBV7-2 | CASSLADVGGYETQYF | TGTGCCAGCAGCTTAGCAGATGTAGGGGGTTACGAGACCCAGTACTTC
NA | NA | TRBJ1-5 | TRBV7-8 | CASSSPNQPQHF | TGTGCCAGCAGCTCGCCTAATCAGCCCCAGCATTTT
NA | NA | TRBJ1-4 | TRBV4-3 | CASSQDYPGGSEKLFF | TGCGCCAGCAGCCAAGACTATCCGGGGGGGAGTGAAAAACTGTTTTTT
NA | TRBD1 | TRBJ2-7 | TRBV6-1 | CASSAHPGQGLYEQYF | TGTGCCAGCAGTGCTCACCCGGGACAGGGGCTCTACGAGCAGTACTTC
once | TRBD2 | TRBJ2-5 | TRBV29-1 | CSVWEGRRASGIFETQYF | TGCAGCGTTTGGGAGGGCCGTAGGGCTAGCGGGATTTTTGAGACCCAGTACTTC
NA | TRBD2 | TRBJ2-1 | TRBV11-2 | CASSLEGGGSAEQFF | TGTGCCAGCAGCTTGGAAGGTGGCGGGAGTGCTGAGCAGTTCTTC
once | NA | TRBJ2-4 | TRBV30 | CAWSDTGKNIQYF | TGTGCCTGGAGTGACACTGGCAAAAACATTCAGTACTTC
NA | NA | TRBJ2-3 | TRBV20-1 | CSAKRLDTQYF | TGCAGTGCTAAGAGGTTAGATACGCAGTATTTT
once | NA | TRBJ2-5 | TRBV7-9 | CASSEGAYQETQYF | TGTGCCAGCAGCGAAGGAGCGTACCAAGAGACCCAGTACTTC
NA | NA | TRBJ1-3 | TRBV7-9 | CASGGSVSLGNTIYF | TGTGCCAGCGGAGGGAGTGTCTCTCTGGGAAACACCATATATTTT
NA | NA | TRBJ1-5 | TRBV30 | CAWSDLRGVQPQHF | TGTGCCTGGAGTGATCTAAGGGGGGTGCAGCCCCAGCATTTT
NA | NA | TRBJ1-2 | TRBV6-1 | CASSETANYGYTF | TGTGCCAGCAGTGAAACAGCTAACTATGGCTACACCTTC
NA | NA | TRBJ2-1 | TRBV5-6 | CASSLRTIIGEQFF | TGTGCCAGCAGCTTACGGACTATTATCGGTGAGCAGTTCTTC
NA | NA | TRBJ2-1 | TRBV6-1 | CASSRLNYNEQFF | TGTGCCAGCAGTCGACTGAACTACAATGAGCAGTTCTTC
NA | TRBD1 | TRBJ2-3 | TRBV6-6 | CASSQPGQGVYTQYF | TGTGCCAGCAGTCAACCGGGACAGGGGGTTTATACGCAGTATTTT
NA | NA | TRBJ2-3 | TRBV28 | CASRAGRHTQYF | TGTGCCAGCAGGGCTGGGCGTCATACGCAGTATTTT
NA | NA | TRBJ2-3 | TRBV6-5 | CASSYAGGTDTQYF | TGTGCCAGCAGTTACGCAGGGGGCACAGATACGCAGTATTTT
NA | TRBD2 | TRBJ2-7 | TRBV11-2 | CASSLGGSYEQYF | TGTGCCAGCAGCTTAGGCGGGAGCTACGAGCAGTACTTC
NA | NA | TRBJ2-7 | TRBV11-2 | CASSSPRGSYEQYF | TGTGCCAGCAGCTCGCCCAGAGGGTCCTACGAGCAGTACTTC